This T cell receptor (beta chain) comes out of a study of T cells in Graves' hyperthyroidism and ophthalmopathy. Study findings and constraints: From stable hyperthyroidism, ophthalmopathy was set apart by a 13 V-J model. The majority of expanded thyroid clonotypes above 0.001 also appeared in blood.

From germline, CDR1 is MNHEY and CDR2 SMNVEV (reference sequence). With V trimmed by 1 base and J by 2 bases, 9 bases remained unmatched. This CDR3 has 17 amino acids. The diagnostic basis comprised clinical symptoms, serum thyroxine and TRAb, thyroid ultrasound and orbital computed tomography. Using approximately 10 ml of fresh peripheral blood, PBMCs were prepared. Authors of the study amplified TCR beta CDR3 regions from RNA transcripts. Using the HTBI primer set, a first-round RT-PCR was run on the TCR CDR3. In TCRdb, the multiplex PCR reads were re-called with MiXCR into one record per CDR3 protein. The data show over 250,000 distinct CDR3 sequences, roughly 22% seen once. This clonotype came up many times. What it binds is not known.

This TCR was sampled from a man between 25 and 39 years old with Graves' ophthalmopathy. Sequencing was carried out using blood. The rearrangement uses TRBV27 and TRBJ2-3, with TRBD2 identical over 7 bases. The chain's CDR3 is CASSLYLGSGVTDTQYF. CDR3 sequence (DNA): TGTGCCAGCAGTTTATATTTAGGAAGCGGGGTCACAGATACGCAGTATTTT.